This TCR beta chain derives from a study of cytomegalovirus exposure and HLA in healthy donors. Study conclusions and caveats: What TCR beta sequences reportedly achieved was accurate prediction of HLA-A and HLA-B alleles in most subjects.

CDR1 is SGHDN and CDR2 is FVKESK in the germline V gene. This CDR3 region has 17 residues. Trimming left V 4 bases short and J 2 bases short, with 20 bases between. 13 Jbeta primers and 60 Vbeta primers were used for the PCR. Data came from immunoSEQ multiplex PCR; TCRdb stores just in-frame clones and leaves some out. Of about 160,000 clones listed, around nine tenths were seen once; the top ten hold about 0.93%. In regard to this clone: Its antigen is not identified.

The sequence derives from a woman aged 25 to 39 in good health and CMV-seronegative. The J gene is TRBJ1-2, the V gene TRBV14; tentatively, D is TRBD1 (6 bases). Sequenced sample: PBMCs. The CDR3 loop reads CASSPFLGGAPNYGYTF. The CDR3 DNA sequence: TGTGCCAGCAGCCCTTTTCTCGGGGGGGCACCCAACTATGGCTACACCTTC.